This T cell receptor (beta chain) was obtained from a study of Graves' ophthalmopathy and Graves' hyperthyroidism. Germline CDR1 and CDR2: DFQATT and SNEGSKA (reference sequence). V lost 5 bases and J 2 bases, leaving 19 bases between the germline ends. This CDR3 is 16 amino acids long. Ophthalmopathy was moderately-to-severely active, CAS at least 3, NOSPECS at least 4, lasting under 3 months. Establishment of the diagnosis relied upon clinical symptoms, serum thyroxine, TRAb, thyroid ultrasound and orbital computed tomography. Out of roughly 9.3 ml of fresh peripheral blood, PBMCs were obtained. The study amplified TCR beta CDR3 regions using RNA transcripts. A first-round RT-PCR used HTBI primers, followed by a second-round multiplex PCR. One entry per CDR3 protein results from TCRdb running MiXCR on the multiplex PCR reads. The sample has fewer than 400,000 distinct CDR3 sequences; roughly 18% are singletons.

This clonotype was counted many times. The source of this sequence is a woman aged 18-30 years with Graves' ophthalmopathy. Sample: peripheral blood. The J gene is TRBJ1-5, the V gene TRBV20-1, with TRBD1 as a possible D gene (5 bases). CDR3 sequence reads: CSAQPTGGGGNQPQHF. The CDR3 DNA is TGCAGTGCTCAACCTACGGGGGGAGGTGGCAATCAGCCCCAGCATTTT.